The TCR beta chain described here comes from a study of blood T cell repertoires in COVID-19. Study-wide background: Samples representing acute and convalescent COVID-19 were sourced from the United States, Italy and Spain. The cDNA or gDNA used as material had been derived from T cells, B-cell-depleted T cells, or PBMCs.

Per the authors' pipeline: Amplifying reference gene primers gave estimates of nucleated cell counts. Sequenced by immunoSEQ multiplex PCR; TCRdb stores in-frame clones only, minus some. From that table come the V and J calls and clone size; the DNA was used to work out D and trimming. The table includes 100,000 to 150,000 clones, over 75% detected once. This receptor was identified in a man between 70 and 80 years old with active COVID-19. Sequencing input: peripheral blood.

The CDR3 here is CASSPTGTGGEQYF. CDR3 sequence (DNA): TGTGCCAGCAGCCCTACGGGGACCGGGGGCGAGCAGTACTTC. The chain recombines TRBV9 with TRBJ2-7; D may be TRBD2 (6 bases). Germline V gives CDR1 SGDLS, CDR2 YYNGEE. The CDR3 consists of 14 residues. Trimming pared 4 bases from V and 6 bases from J, leaving 17 bases between.